Presented here are 7 T cell receptor beta chains from one specimen sequenced in a study of shared clonotypes between healthy human individuals. Profiling relied on immunoSEQ multiplex PCR, and the TCRdb table lists in-frame clones only, not all of them. The table lists roughly 1,000,000 clones, about 84% of them singletons. The sample comprised memory CD4+ T cells from PBMCs. As for subset: CD45RA-negative fraction. These receptors came from a young man in good health. Some clones in this sample may be carry-over from other donors' samples.

The chain links TRBV7-3 to TRBJ2-2; 8 bases agree with TRBD1. This CDR3 contains 13 residues. The germline V gene has CDR1 SGHTA and CDR2 FQGTGA. J was trimmed by 10 bases and V by 5 bases; bases with no gene match: 6. The CDR3 nucleotides read TGTGCCAGCAGCAAACAGGGGGGCGAGGAGCTGTTTTTT. Protein product: CASSKQGGEELFF.

The chain combines TRBV6-1 with TRBJ1-5; 9 positions agree with TRBD1. Germline CDR1 reads MNHNS; CDR2 reads SASEGT. The CDR3 length is 13 residues. Trimming at V came to 8 bases and at J to 4 bases, leaving 3 bases not matched to a gene. This CDR3 is CASVGQGNQPQHF. CDR3 coding DNA: TGTGCCAGCGTAGGACAGGGGAATCAGCCCCAGCATTTT.

The chain joins TRBV28 to TRBJ1-5; 9 bases agree with TRBD1. The CDR3 is 16 amino acids. Germline values: CDR1 MDHEN, CDR2 SYDVKM. Unmatched junction bases numbered 9, after V lost 6 bases and J lost 3 bases. The CDR3 region has the DNA TGTGCCAGCAGCCGACCCACAGGGGGCATCAATCAGCCCCAGCATTTT. It yields the protein CASSRPTGGINQPQHF.

J is TRBJ2-3 and V is TRBV7-9; D unclear. This CDR3 is 14 amino acids long. Germline CDR1 SEHNR, CDR2 FQNEAQ (reference sequence). V gave up 5 bases and J gave up 2 bases, with 11 bases separating them. The CDR3 reads CASSPRAYTDTQYF. Written as DNA, the CDR3 is TGTGCCAGCAGCCCAAGAGCGTACACAGATACGCAGTATTTT.

The V call is TRBV5-1, the J call TRBJ2-5; 7 bases align to TRBD1. Trimming cost V 2 bases and J 5 bases; bases outside gene matches: 15. The length of the CDR3 is 17 residues. Per the germline V gene, CDR1 is SGHRS and CDR2 is YFSETQ. CDR3 coding DNA: TGCGCCAGCAGCTTACGACAGGGTCCTCGAGAGCCGGAGACCCAGTACTTC. Its translation: CASSLRQGPREPETQYF.

The CDR3 bases are TGTGCCAGCAGCCCCACCTGGGGGAGCGGCACGTACTACGAGCAGTACTTC. This codes for CASSPTWGSGTYYEQYF. The chain has TRBV11-2 and TRBJ2-7; either TRBD1 or TRBD2 may supply D (5 bases each). CDR3 length: 17 residues. The V gene lost 5 bases and the J gene lost 3 bases, with 23 bases spanning the gap. Germline-derived CDR1 and CDR2 are SGHAT and FQNNGV.

The gene calls are TRBV7-9 and TRBJ2-7; D is unresolved. From germline, CDR1 is SEHNR and CDR2 FQNEAQ (reference sequence). Between the trimmed V and J ends, which lost 2 bases and 7 bases, there was a span of 9 bases. The CDR3 extends over 12 amino acids. The DNA for the CDR3 is TGTGCCAGCAGCTTAACCTTCCGAGAGCAGTACTTC. It encodes CASSLTFREQYF.